The clone carrying this T cell receptor (beta chain) was recorded at least ten times. These data are taken from a study of T cells in Graves' hyperthyroidism and ophthalmopathy. The CDR3 totals 12 residues. V lost 5 bases to trimming and J lost 4 bases; unmatched junction nucleotides: 2. Amplification of TCR beta CDR3 regions was performed using RNA transcripts as template. An initial round of RT-PCR targeting the TCR CDR3 relied on the HTBI primer set. TCRdb analysed the multiplex PCR reads with MiXCR anew, one entry per CDR3 protein. The sample comprises 550,000 to 800,000 distinct CDR3 sequences, 17% of which are singletons, and 15% to 18% rests with the top ten.

The chain links TRBV12-3 or TRBV12-4 to TRBJ2-7; TRBD1 matches 7 bases. The source is a man in his forties or fifties with Graves' hyperthyroidism. What was sequenced was blood. The CDR3: CASSRQGYEQYF. The CDR3 DNA sequence: TGTGCCAGCAGTCGACAGGGTTACGAGCAGTACTTC.